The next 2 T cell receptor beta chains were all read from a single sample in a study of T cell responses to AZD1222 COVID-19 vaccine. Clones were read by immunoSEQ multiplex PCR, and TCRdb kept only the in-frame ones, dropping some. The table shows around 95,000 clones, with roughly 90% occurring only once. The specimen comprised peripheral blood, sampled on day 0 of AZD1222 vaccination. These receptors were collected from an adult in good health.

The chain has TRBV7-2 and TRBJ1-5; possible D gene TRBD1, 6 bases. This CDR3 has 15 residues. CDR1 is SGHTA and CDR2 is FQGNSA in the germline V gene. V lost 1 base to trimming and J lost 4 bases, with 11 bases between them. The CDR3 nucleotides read TGTGCCAGCAGCTTAGTAGCAGGGGCAAATCAGCCCCAGCATTTT. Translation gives CASSLVAGANQPQHF.

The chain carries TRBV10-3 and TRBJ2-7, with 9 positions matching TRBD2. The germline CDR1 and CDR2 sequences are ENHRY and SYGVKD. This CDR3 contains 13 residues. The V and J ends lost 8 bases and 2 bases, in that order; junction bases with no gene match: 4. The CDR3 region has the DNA TGTGCCATCGGCGGGAGGGTTACCTACGAGCAGTACTTC. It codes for CAIGGRVTYEQYF.